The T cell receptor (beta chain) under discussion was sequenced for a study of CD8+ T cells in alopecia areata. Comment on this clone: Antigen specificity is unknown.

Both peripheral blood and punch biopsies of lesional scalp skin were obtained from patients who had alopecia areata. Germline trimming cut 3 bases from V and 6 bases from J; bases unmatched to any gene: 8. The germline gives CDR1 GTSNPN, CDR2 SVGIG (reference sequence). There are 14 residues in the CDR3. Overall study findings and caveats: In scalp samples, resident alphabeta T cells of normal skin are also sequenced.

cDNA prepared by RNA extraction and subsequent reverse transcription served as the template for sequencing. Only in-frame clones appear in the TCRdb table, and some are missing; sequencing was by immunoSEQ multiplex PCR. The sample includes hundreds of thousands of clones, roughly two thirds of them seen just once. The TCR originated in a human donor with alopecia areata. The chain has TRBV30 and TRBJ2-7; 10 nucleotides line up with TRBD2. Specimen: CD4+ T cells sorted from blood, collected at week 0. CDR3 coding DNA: TGTGCCTGGAGAAGGGGACTAGCGAGGGGCGAGCAGTACTTC. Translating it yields CAWRRGLARGEQYF.